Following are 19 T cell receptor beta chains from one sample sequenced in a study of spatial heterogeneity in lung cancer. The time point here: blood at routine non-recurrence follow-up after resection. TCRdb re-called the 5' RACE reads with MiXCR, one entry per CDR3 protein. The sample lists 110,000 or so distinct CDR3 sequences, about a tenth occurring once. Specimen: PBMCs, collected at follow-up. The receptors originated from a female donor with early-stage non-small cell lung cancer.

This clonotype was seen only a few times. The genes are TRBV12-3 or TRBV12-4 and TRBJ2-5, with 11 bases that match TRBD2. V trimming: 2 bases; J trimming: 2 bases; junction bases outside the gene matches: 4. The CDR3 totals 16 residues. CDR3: CASSLPGTSGQETQYF. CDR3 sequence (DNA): TGTGCCAGCAGTTTACCCGGGACTAGCGGACAAGAGACCCAGTACTTC.

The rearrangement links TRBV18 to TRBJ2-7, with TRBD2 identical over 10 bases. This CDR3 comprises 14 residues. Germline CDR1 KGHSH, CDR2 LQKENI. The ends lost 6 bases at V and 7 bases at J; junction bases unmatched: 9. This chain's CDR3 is CASSSLAGEGEQYF. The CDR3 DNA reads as TGTGCCAGCTCGTCTCTAGCGGGAGAAGGTGAGCAGTACTTC.

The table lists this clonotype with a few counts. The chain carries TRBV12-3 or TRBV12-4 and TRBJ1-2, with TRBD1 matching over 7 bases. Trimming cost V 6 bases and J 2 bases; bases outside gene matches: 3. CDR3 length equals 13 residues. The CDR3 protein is CASRSTGNYGYTF. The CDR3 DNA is TGTGCCAGCAGATCGACAGGGAACTATGGCTACACCTTC.

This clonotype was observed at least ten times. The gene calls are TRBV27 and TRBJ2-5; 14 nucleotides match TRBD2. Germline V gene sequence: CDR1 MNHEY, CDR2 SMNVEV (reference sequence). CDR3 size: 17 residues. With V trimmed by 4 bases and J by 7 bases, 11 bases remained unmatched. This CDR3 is CASSSWGLAGAQGTQYF. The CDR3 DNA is TGTGCCAGCAGTTCTTGGGGACTAGCGGGGGCTCAGGGGACCCAGTACTTC.

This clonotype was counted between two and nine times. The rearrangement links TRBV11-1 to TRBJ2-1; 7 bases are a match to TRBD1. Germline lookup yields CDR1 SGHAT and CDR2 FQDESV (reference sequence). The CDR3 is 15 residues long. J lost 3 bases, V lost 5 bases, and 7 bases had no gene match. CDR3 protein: CASSPRTGVYNEQFF. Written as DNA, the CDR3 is TGTGCCAGCAGCCCCCGAACAGGGGTCTACAATGAGCAGTTCTTC. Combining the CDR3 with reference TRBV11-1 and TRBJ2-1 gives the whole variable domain EAEVAQSPRYKITEKSQAVAFWCDPISGHATLYWYRQILGQGPELLVQFQDESVVDDSQLPKDRFSAERLKGVDSTLKIQPAELGDSAMYLCASSPRTGVYNEQFFGPGTRLTVL.

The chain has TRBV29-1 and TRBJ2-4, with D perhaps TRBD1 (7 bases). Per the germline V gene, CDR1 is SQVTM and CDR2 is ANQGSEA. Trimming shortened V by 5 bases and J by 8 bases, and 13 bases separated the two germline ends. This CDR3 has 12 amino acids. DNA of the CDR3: TGCAGCGTTAAGGAGGGGGCGGACATTCAGTACTTC. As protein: CSVKEGADIQYF.

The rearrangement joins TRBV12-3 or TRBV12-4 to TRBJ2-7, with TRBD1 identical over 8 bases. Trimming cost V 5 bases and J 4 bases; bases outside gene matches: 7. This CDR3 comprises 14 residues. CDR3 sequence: CASSLGQGWYEQYF. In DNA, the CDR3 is TGTGCCAGCAGTCTCGGACAGGGTTGGTACGAGCAGTACTTC.

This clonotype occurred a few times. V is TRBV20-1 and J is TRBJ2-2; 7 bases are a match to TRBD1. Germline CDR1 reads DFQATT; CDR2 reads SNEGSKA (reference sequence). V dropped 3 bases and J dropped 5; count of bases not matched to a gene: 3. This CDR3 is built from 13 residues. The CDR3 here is CSARTGFTGELFF. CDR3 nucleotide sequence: TGCAGTGCTAGGACAGGGTTTACCGGGGAGCTGTTTTTT.

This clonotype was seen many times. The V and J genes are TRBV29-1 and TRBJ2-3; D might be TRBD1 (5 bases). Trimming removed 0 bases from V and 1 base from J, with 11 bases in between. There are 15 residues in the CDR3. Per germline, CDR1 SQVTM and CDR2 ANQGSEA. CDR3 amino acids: CSVEEGVYRTDTQYF. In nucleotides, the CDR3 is TGCAGCGTTGAAGAAGGGGTTTACCGCACAGATACGCAGTATTTT.

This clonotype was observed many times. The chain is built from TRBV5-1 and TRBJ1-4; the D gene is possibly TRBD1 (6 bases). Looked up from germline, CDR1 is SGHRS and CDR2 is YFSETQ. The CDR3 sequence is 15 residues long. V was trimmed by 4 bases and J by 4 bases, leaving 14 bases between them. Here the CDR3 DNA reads TGCGCCAGCAGCCGGACGGGACACCTTAATGAAAAACTGTTTTTT. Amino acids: CASSRTGHLNEKLFF. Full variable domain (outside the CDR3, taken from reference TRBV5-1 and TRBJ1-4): KAGVTQTPRYLIKTRGQQVTLSCSPISGHRSVSWYQQTPGQGLQFLFEYFSETQRNKGNFPGRFSGRQFSNSRSEMNVSTLELGDSALYLCASSRTGHLNEKLFFGSGTQLSVL.

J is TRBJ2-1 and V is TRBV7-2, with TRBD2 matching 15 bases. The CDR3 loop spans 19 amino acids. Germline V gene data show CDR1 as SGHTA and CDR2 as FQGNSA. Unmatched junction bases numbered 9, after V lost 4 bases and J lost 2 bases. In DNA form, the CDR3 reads TGTGCCAGCAGCTCTGAAGGACTAGCGGGAGGGCCTCCCTACAATGAGCAGTTCTTC. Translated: CASSSEGLAGGPPYNEQFF.

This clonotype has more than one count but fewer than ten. The CDR3 sequence: CASSLGGTGPYNEQFF. In nucleotides, the CDR3 is TGCGCCAGCAGCTTGGGTGGGACAGGGCCTTACAATGAGCAGTTCTTC. The chain links TRBV5-1 to TRBJ2-1; 9 bases are shared with TRBD1. The V and J ends lost 0 bases and 4 bases, in that order; junction bases with no gene match: 5. Germline V lookup: CDR1 SGHRS, CDR2 YFSETQ. This CDR3 contains 16 residues.

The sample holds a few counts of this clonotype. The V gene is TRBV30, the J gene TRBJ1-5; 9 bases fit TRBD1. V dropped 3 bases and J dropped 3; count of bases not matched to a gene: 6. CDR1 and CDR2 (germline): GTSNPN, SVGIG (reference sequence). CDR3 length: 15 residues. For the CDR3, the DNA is TGTGCCTGGAGCGACGGGACAGGGTACAATCAGCCCCAGCATTTT. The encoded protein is CAWSDGTGYNQPQHF.

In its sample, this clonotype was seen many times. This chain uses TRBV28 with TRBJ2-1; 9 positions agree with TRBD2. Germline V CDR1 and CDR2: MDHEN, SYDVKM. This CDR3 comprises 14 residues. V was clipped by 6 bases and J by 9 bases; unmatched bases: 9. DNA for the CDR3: TGTGCCAGCAGCTATATTAGCGGGAGAGGTGAGCAGTTCTTC. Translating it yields CASSYISGRGEQFF.

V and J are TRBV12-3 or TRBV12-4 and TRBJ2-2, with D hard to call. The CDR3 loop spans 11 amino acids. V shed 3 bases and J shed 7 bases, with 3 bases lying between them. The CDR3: CASSFGGELFF. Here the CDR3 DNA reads TGTGCCAGCAGTTTTGGCGGGGAGCTGTTTTTT.

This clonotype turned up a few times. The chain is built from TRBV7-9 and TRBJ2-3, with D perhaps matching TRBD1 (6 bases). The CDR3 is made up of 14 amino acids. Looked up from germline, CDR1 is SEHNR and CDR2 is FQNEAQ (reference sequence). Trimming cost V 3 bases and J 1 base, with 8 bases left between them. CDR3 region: CASSFRGGTDTQYF. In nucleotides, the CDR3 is TGTGCCAGCAGCTTCAGGGGTGGCACAGATACGCAGTATTTT.

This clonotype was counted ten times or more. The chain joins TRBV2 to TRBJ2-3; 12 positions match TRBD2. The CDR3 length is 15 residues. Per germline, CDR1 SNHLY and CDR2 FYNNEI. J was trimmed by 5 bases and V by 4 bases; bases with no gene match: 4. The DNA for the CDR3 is TGTGCCAGCAGTGGGCTAGCGGGAGGGGGAGATACGCAGTATTTT. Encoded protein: CASSGLAGGGDTQYF. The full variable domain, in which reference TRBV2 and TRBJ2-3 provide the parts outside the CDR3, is EPEVTQTPSHQVTQMGQEVILRCVPISNHLYFYWYRQILGQKVEFLVSFYNNEISEKSEIFDDQFSVERPDGSNFTLKIRSTKLEDSAMYFCASSGLAGGGDTQYFGPGTRLTVL.

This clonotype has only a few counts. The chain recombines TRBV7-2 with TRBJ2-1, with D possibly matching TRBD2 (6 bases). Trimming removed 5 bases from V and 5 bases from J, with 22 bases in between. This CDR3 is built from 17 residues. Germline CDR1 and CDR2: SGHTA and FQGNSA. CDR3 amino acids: CASSPRPPGLTHNEQFF. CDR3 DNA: TGTGCCAGCAGCCCACGACCTCCGGGACTCACGCACAATGAGCAGTTCTTC.

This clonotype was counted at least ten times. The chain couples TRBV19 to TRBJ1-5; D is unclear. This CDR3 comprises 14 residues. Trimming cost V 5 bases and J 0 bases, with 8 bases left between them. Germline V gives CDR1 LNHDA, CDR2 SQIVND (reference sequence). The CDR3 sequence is CASSPDFSNQPQHF. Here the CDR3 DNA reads TGTGCCAGTAGTCCCGATTTTAGCAATCAGCCCCAGCATTTT.